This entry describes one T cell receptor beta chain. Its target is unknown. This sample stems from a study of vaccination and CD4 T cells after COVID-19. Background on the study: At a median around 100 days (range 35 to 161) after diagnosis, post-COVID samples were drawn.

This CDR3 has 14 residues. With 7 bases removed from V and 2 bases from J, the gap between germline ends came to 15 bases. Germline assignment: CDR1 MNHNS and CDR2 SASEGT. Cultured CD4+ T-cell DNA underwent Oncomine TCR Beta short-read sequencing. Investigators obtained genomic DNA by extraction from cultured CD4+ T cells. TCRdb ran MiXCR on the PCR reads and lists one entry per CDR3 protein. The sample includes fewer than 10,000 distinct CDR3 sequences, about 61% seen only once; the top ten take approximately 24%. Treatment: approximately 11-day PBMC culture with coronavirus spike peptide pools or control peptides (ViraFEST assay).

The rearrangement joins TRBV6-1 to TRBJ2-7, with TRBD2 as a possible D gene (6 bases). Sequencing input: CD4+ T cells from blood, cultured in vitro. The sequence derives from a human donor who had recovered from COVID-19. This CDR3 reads CASTPGTRPYEQYF. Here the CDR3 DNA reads TGTGCCAGCACTCCCGGGACTCGCCCCTACGAGCAGTACTTC.